The rows below give T cell receptor beta chains drawn from one sample of a study of blood T cells in healthy people across ages. Each CDR3 protein gets one entry after TCRdb re-called the 5' RACE reads with MiXCR. The sample lists around 1,000,000 distinct CDR3 sequences, about two fifths occurring once. Sequenced input: blood. The receptors were sampled from a man in his late teens or twenties in good health. CDR3s include the opening cysteine and the closing phenylalanine or tryptophan. A D gene is named only where the DNA matches it firmly. Only some rows state a clone size, as once, few, many or a class for expanded clones.

d_gene: TRBD1
v_gene: TRBV12-3/TRBV12-4
abundance: NA
j_gene: TRBJ1-2
CDR3nt: TGTGCCAGCACCCATGCCTCGGGACAGGGAGTCTGTGGCTACACCTTC
CDR3aa: CASTHASGQGVCGYTF

d_gene: NA
v_gene: TRBV12-3/TRBV12-4
abundance: few
j_gene: TRBJ1-2
CDR3nt: TGTGCCAGCAGTTTAGACAGTATCAGGGTAAACGCAGGGGACTACACCTTC
CDR3aa: CASSLDSIRVNAGDYTF

d_gene: NA
v_gene: TRBV7-2
abundance: NA
j_gene: TRBJ1-2
CDR3nt: TGTGCCAGCAGCTTAGCCCCCGGACAGACCCTTAACTATGGCTACACCTTC
CDR3aa: CASSLAPGQTLNYGYTF

d_gene: TRBD2
v_gene: TRBV5-6
abundance: once
j_gene: TRBJ2-3
CDR3nt: TGTGCCAGCAGCAACACCGGGAGGGGCAGAGGCACAGATACGCAGTATTTT
CDR3aa: CASSNTGRGRGTDTQYF

d_gene: TRBD1
v_gene: TRBV29-1
abundance: few
j_gene: TRBJ1-1
CDR3nt: TGCAGCGTTAACGACAGGGCGGACACTGAAGCTTTCTTT
CDR3aa: CSVNDRADTEAFF

d_gene: NA
v_gene: TRBV13
abundance: NA
j_gene: TRBJ1-1
CDR3nt: TGTGCCAGCAGCACCCAAATGTTAGGGGGGAGGAGGGCTGAAGCTTTCTTT
CDR3aa: CASSTQMLGGRRAEAFF

d_gene: NA
v_gene: TRBV24-1
abundance: few
j_gene: TRBJ1-1
CDR3nt: TGTGCCACCAGGGCCGGGGGCTGGACTGAAGCTTTCTTT
CDR3aa: CATRAGGWTEAFF

d_gene: TRBD2
v_gene: TRBV7-2
abundance: NA
j_gene: TRBJ2-1
CDR3nt: TGTGCCAGCGGTCAGGGACTAATCTCCTGCAATGAGCAGTTCTTC
CDR3aa: CASGQGLISCNEQFF

d_gene: TRBD2
v_gene: TRBV5-1
abundance: NA
j_gene: TRBJ2-7
CDR3nt: TGCGCCAGCAAAGCTAGCGGCAACAATGAGCAGTACTTC
CDR3aa: CASKASGNNEQYF

d_gene: TRBD1
v_gene: TRBV12-3/TRBV12-4
abundance: NA
j_gene: TRBJ1-3
CDR3nt: TGTGCCAGCAGCCCGGGACAGCCCAACACCATATATTTT
CDR3aa: CASSPGQPNTIYF

d_gene: NA
v_gene: TRBV5-6
abundance: NA
j_gene: TRBJ2-5
CDR3nt: TGTGCCAGCAGCCCCAGGGAGATTGTTAAGCAGTACTTC
CDR3aa: CASSPREIVKQYF

d_gene: TRBD1
v_gene: TRBV5-1
abundance: NA
j_gene: TRBJ2-1
CDR3nt: TGCGCCAGCAGCTTAACAGGGGGACGAAGGTACAATGAGCAGTTCTTC
CDR3aa: CASSLTGGRRYNEQFF

d_gene: TRBD2
v_gene: TRBV10-3
abundance: few
j_gene: TRBJ2-7
CDR3nt: TGTGCCGCAAGACAGGATCCCCGACTAGCGGGGGGCTCCTACAATGAGCAGTACTTC
CDR3aa: CAARQDPRLAGGSYNEQYF

d_gene: TRBD2
v_gene: TRBV5-6
abundance: NA
j_gene: TRBJ2-7
CDR3nt: TGTGCCAGCAGCTTGGGACTAGCGACTACCTACGAGCAGTACTTC
CDR3aa: CASSLGLATTYEQYF

d_gene: NA
v_gene: TRBV10-3
abundance: once
j_gene: TRBJ1-2
CDR3nt: TGTGCCATCAGGAATGAAAGTACTAACTATGGCTACACCTTC
CDR3aa: CAIRNESTNYGYTF

d_gene: TRBD1
v_gene: TRBV7-9
abundance: NA
j_gene: TRBJ1-1
CDR3nt: TGTGCCAGCAGCTTAGCGGGACAGCTTGAAGCTTTCTTT
CDR3aa: CASSLAGQLEAFF